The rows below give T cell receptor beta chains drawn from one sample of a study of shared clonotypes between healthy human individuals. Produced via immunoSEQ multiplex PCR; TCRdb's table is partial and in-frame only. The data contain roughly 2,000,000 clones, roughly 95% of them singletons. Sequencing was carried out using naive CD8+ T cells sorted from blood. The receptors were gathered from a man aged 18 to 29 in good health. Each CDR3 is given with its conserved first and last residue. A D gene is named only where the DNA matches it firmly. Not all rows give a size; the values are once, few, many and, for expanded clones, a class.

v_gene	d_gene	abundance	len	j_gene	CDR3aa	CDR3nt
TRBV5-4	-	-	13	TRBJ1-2	CASSWTGGDGYTF	TGTGCCAGCAGCTGGACGGGGGGAGATGGCTACACCTTC
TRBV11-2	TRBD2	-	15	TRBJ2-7	CASSPGLAGYYEQYF	TGTGCCAGCAGCCCGGGACTAGCGGGATACTACGAGCAGTACTTC
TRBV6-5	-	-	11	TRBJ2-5	CASSYLAAQYF	TGTGCCAGCAGTTACCTTGCGGCCCAGTACTTC
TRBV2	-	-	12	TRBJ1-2	CASSEDNYGYTF	TGTGCCAGCAGTGAGGATAACTATGGCTACACCTTC
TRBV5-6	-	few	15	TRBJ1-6	CASSLGGEGGSPLHF	TGTGCCAGCAGCTTGGGCGGGGAAGGCGGCTCACCCCTCCACTTT
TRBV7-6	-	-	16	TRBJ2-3	CASSLRGPASTDTQYF	TGTGCCAGCAGCTTACGGGGACCAGCTAGCACAGATACGCAGTATTTT
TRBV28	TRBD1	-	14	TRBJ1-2	CASRATGGDYGYTF	TGTGCCAGCAGGGCAACAGGGGGCGACTATGGCTACACCTTC
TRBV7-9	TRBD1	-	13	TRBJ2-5	CASWVGTEETQYF	TGTGCCAGCTGGGTTGGGACAGAAGAGACCCAGTACTTC
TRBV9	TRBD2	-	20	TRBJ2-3	CASSVGLAGISSWGTDTQYF	TGTGCCAGCAGCGTGGGACTAGCGGGAATCTCATCCTGGGGCACAGATACGCAGTATTTT
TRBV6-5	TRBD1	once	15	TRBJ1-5	CASSLGQYSNQPQHF	TGTGCCAGCAGCCTGGGACAGTATAGCAATCAGCCCCAGCATTTT